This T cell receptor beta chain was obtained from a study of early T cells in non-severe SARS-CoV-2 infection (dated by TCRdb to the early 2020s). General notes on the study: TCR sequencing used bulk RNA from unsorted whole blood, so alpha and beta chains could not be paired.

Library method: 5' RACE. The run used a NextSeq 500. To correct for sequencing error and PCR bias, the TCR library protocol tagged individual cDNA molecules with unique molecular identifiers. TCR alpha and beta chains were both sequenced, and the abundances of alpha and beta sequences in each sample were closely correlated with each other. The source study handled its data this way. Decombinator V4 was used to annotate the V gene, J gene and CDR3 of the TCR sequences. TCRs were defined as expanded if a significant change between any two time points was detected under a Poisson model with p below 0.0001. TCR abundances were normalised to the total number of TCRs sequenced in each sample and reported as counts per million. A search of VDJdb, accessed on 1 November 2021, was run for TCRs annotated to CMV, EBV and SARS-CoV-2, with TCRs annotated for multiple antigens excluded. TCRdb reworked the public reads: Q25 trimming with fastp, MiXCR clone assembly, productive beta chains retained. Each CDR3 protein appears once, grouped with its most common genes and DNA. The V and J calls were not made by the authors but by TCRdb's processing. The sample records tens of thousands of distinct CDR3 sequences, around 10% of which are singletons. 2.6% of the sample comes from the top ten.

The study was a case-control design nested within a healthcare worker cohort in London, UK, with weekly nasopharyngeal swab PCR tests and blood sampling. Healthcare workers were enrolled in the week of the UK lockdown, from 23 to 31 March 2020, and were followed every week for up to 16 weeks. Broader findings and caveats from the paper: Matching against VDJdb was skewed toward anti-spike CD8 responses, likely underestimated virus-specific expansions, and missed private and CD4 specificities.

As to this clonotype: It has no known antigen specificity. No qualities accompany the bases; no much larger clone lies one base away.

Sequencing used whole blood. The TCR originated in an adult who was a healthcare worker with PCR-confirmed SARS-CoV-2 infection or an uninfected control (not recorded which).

The CDR3 has the sequence CSARSPGYGYTF. The DNA sequence is TGCAGTGCTAGATCCCCGGGGTATGGCTACACCTTC. The chain was built from TRBV20-1 and TRBJ1-2, with the D gene call left open. The germline V gene (reference sequence) provides CDR1 DFQATT and CDR2 SNEGSKA. Trimming costs V 2 bases and J 5 bases, and their ends lie 9 bases apart. The cysteine opens and the phenylalanine closes a CDR3 of 12 amino acids. CDR3 DNA is the only sequence kept; it has 36 bases, read in frame from the first base.